A single T cell receptor (beta chain) is shown here with its context. Profiled with immunoSEQ multiplex PCR; TCRdb holds only in-frame clones, not every one. The table shows fewer than 65,000 clones, with roughly nine tenths occurring only once. The sample is drawn from a study of T cell changes during pregnancy in multiple sclerosis. The V and J ends lost 2 bases and 2 bases respectively, with 7 bases between them. In germline, CDR1 is SGHNT, CDR2 YENEEA. This CDR3 comprises 13 residues. The receptor was derived from a female donor in good health, enrolled as a control in a pregnancy study. J is TRBJ2-7 and V is TRBV11-3; D gene uncertain. The sequenced sample was peripheral blood, obtained in the first trimester of pregnancy. This chain's CDR3 is CASSLTGTYEQYF. The CDR3 bases are TGTGCCAGCAGCTTAACGGGTACCTACGAGCAGTACTTC.